The table lists the clone carrying this T cell receptor beta chain with a few counts. Its antigen is unidentified. These data come from a study of identical twins. Study-level points and caveats: Models predicted too little out-of-frame TCR alpha sharing in monozygotic twins.

TCRdb re-analysed the 5' RACE reads in MiXCR, keeping a single row per CDR3 protein. The table records 400,000 to 550,000 distinct CDR3 sequences, 20% to 25% of them present only once. With 3 bases clipped from V and 10 bases from J, the junction kept 10 bases outside the gene matches. In germline, CDR1 is SQVTM, CDR2 ANQGSEA. CDR3 size: 14 residues. This sample was shared with a second study, whose subject was T cells expressing NK-cell markers. According to that study: The authors derived TCR beta repertoires from sorted CD3+CD56+NKG2C+, CD3+CD56+NKG2C- and CD3+CD56-NKG2C+ T cells. Roughly six donors showed dominant NKG2C+ clonotypes comprising roughly 1.0-7.0% of their CD8+ T cells.

This chain links TRBV29-1 with TRBJ2-1; 9 bases line up with TRBD2. The sample comprised CD4+ T cells sorted from blood. The source of this sequence is a woman under 30 in good health. CDR3 DNA: TGCAGCGTTGACGCGGGAGGGCCCTATAAGGAGCAGTTCTTC. This gives the protein CSVDAGGPYKEQFF.